The present entry profiles one T cell receptor beta chain with its context. This sample is drawn from a study of blood T cell repertoires in COVID-19. Overall study: Samples of COVID-19 (acute and convalescent) were obtained from the United States, Italy and Spain. PBMCs, B-cell-depleted T cells, or T cells were the source of the cDNA or gDNA that made up the material.

Authors' processing steps: Amplification with reference gene primers provided the estimates of nucleated cell counts. TCRdb keeps only in-frame clones here, not all; method: immunoSEQ multiplex PCR. V and J calls and clone size follow that table, whereas D and trimming were derived from the DNA. There are approximately 300,000 clones in the sample; roughly 90% occur only once, and around 0.84% lies in the top ten. This CDR3 has 12 residues. Trimming took 0 bases from V and 9 from J; bases not matched to a gene: 1. Germline V gives CDR1 SNHLY, CDR2 FYNNEI. This receptor was obtained from a man aged 25 to 40 with acute or convalescent COVID-19. The gene calls are TRBV2 and TRBJ2-5; 7 bases are shared with TRBD2. Sequencing was performed on peripheral blood. The CDR3 sequence: CASSEAGRAQYF. The CDR3 DNA reads TGTGCCAGCAGTGAAGCGGGGAGGGCCCAGTACTTC. Using reference TRBV2 and TRBJ2-5 for the parts outside the CDR3, the full variable domain is EPEVTQTPSHQVTQMGQEVILRCVPISNHLYFYWYRQILGQKVEFLVSFYNNEISEKSEIFDDQFSVERPDGSNFTLKIRSTKLEDSAMYFCASSEAGRAQYFGPGTRLLVL.